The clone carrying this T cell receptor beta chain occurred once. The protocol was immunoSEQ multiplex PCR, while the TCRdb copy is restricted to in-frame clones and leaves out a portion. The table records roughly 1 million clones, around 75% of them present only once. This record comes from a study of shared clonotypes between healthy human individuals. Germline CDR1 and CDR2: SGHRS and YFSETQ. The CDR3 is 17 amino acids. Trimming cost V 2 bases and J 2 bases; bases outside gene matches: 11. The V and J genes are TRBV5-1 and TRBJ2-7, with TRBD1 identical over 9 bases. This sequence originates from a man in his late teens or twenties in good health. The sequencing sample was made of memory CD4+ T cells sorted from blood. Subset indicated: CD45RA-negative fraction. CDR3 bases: TGCGCCAGCAGCTTACCAACAGGGGGCGTTGTAACCTACGAGCAGTACTTC. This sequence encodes CASSLPTGGVVTYEQYF.